The clone carrying this T cell receptor beta chain was counted a few times. This specimen belongs to a study of blood T cell repertoires in COVID-19. Study overall: Sites in the United States, Italy and Spain provided acute and convalescent COVID-19 samples.

In the source study's methods: Amplification of reference gene primers provided the estimated nucleated cell counts. Produced via immunoSEQ multiplex PCR; TCRdb's table is partial and in-frame only. The D gene and trimming were derived from the DNA, and the V and J assignments and clone size from that table. The sample carries over 70,000 clones, 82% recorded once. V lost 11 bases and J 3 bases, leaving 11 bases between the germline ends. The CDR3 is 11 residues long. CDR1 MDHEN and CDR2 SYDVKM come from the germline V gene. Sequencing was carried out using peripheral blood. The chain couples TRBV28 to TRBJ2-7; possibly TRBD1 for D (6 bases). The sequence derives from a woman aged 60-70 years with acute or convalescent COVID-19. The CDR3 DNA sequence: TGTGCCTCACAGGGTCGCTACGAGCAGTACTTC. Its protein product is CASQGRYEQYF.